This T cell receptor (beta chain) was captured by sequencing in a study of blood T cell repertoires in COVID-19. Study as a whole: The United States, Italy and Spain supplied acute and convalescent COVID-19 samples. The cDNA or gDNA used as material had been derived from T cells, B-cell-depleted T cells, or PBMCs.

As handled by the study authors: Using reference gene primer amplification, nucleated cell counts were estimated. Clones were read by immunoSEQ multiplex PCR, and TCRdb kept only the in-frame ones, dropping some. That table supplies the V and J calls and clone size; D and trimming were determined from the DNA. The table has about 300,000 clones, around 87% seen once; the top ten hold 1.5%. The sequence was obtained from a middle-aged woman who had recovered from COVID-19. Sequenced material: peripheral blood.

The CDR3 bases are TGCGCCAGCAGCCCTGGACGACAGGGGGCAAAGAATACGCAGTATTTT. This sequence encodes CASSPGRQGAKNTQYF. The V gene is TRBV10-1, the J gene TRBJ2-3; TRBD1 matches at 10 bases. This CDR3 spans 16 amino acids. Germline V gene sequence: CDR1 WNHNN, CDR2 SYGVQD (reference sequence). The ends lost 6 bases at V and 7 bases at J; junction bases unmatched: 13.